The 5 T cell receptor beta chains given below trace back to one sample, sequenced in a study of T cell changes during pregnancy in multiple sclerosis. Produced via immunoSEQ multiplex PCR; TCRdb's table is partial and in-frame only. The sample lists approximately 50,000 clones, approximately 92% occurring once. The sequenced sample was CD4+ T cells from peripheral blood mononuclear cells, obtained in the third trimester of pregnancy. The receptors were gathered from a female donor with multiple sclerosis, enrolled in a pregnancy study.

The chain recombines TRBV19 with TRBJ2-3; 7 bases are a match to TRBD1. The germline gives CDR1 LNHDA, CDR2 SQIVND (reference sequence). Germline trimming cut 5 bases from V and 4 bases from J; bases unmatched to any gene: 3. The CDR3 loop spans 13 amino acids. The CDR3 sequence is CASSYQGADTQYF. Here the CDR3 DNA reads TGTGCCAGTAGTTATCAGGGGGCAGATACGCAGTATTTT.

The V call is TRBV7-8, the J call TRBJ2-1; 8 bases agree with TRBD2. The CDR3 contains 16 residues. Germline-derived CDR1 and CDR2 are SGHVS and FQNEAQ. Trimming removed 4 bases from V and 0 bases from J; junction bases left unmatched: 5. In DNA, the CDR3 is TGTGCCAGCAGCTCCTTTAGCGGGATCTCCTACAATGAGCAGTTCTTC. It encodes CASSSFSGISYNEQFF.

The gene calls are TRBV18 and TRBJ2-7; 9 bases agree with TRBD1. Per germline, CDR1 KGHSH and CDR2 LQKENI. J was trimmed by 3 bases and V by 3 bases; bases with no gene match: 9. The CDR3 sequence is 16 residues long. CDR3 residues: CASSPVSRTGVYEQYF. As DNA, the CDR3 is TGTGCCAGCTCACCGGTGTCCAGGACAGGGGTCTACGAGCAGTACTTC.

This clone was detected once. The rearrangement links TRBV5-1 to TRBJ2-7, with D possibly matching TRBD1 (6 bases). Germline CDR1 and CDR2: SGHRS and YFSETQ. V lost 0 bases to trimming and J lost 4 bases, with 11 bases between them. The CDR3 loop spans 14 amino acids. In nucleotides, the CDR3 is TGCGCCAGCAGCTTGGATTCCAGGGGATACGAGCAGTACTTC. Translated, it gives CASSLDSRGYEQYF.

The genes are TRBV5-1 and TRBJ2-7, with D possibly matching TRBD2 (6 bases). This CDR3 spans 15 amino acids. Germline V gene sequence: CDR1 SGHRS, CDR2 YFSETQ. V lost 1 base, J lost 0 bases, and 11 bases lay in between. The CDR3 protein is CASSLLPAGSYEQYF. CDR3 coding DNA: TGCGCCAGCAGCTTGTTGCCAGCGGGCTCCTACGAGCAGTACTTC.